These 32 T cell receptor beta chains originate from one sample sequenced in a study of TET2 disruption in CD19-targeted CAR T cells. Method: immunoSEQ multiplex PCR; TCRdb's copy keeps in-frame clones and lacks some. The sample includes roughly 26,000 clones. Stated treatment: autologous CTL019 cells: CD19 CAR with 4-1BB and CD3 zeta domains. The antigens for these receptors are not known. The sample was CD8- CAR+ T cells sorted from cultured blood T cells, taken for CD19 CAR T cell therapy. The subset: CD8-negative CAR-positive T cells from the infusion product. The receptors derive from a man aged 70-80 years with chronic lymphocytic leukemia.

Comment on this clone: The CDR3 end lies 3 residues beyond the end of the read and is filled in from the germline J gene. The rearrangement uses TRBV27 and TRBJ2-2; possible D gene TRBD1, 6 bases. The CDR3 runs 13 residues. In germline, CDR1 is MNHEY, CDR2 SMNVEV (reference sequence). The ends were cut back, 11 bases at V and 1 base at J, with 11 bases in the middle. The CDR3 loop reads CAGSTGNTGELFF. Incomplete CDR3 DNA: TGTGCCGGCTCGACAGGGAACACCGGGGAG.

Concerning this clone: A read error may produce the germline difference seen at one junction end. With the read ending 3 residues before the CDR3 end, the germline J gene is used to fill in that end. This sequence joins TRBV4-2 and TRBJ1-2; D might be TRBD1 (5 bases). Germline loops: CDR1 LGHNA, CDR2 YNFKEQ. The CDR3 has 14 residues. Incomplete CDR3 DNA: TGCGCCAGCAGCCTCGGAAACCAGGGAGATGGC. Amino acid sequence: CASSLGNQGDG. The full CDR3 reads CASSLGNQGDGYTF.

About this clone itself: The read terminates 3 residues ahead of where the CDR3 ends, so the germline J gene completes it. The chain links TRBV7-2 to TRBJ2-4, with D maybe TRBD1 (5 bases). From germline, CDR1 is SGHTA and CDR2 FQGNSA. This CDR3 has 14 amino acids. This CDR3 reads CASSLGGRGQPQYF. Partial CDR3 DNA: TGTGCCAGCAGCTTAGGTGGTAGGGGTCAGCCT.

Of note for this clone: The read stops 3 residues short of the end of the CDR3; the missing end is completed from the germline J gene. The gene calls are TRBV12-3 or TRBV12-4 and TRBJ1-6; D is undetermined. This CDR3 is built from 14 residues. V lost 3 bases, J lost 7 bases, and 10 bases lay in between. The CDR3 loop is CASSFGVGNSPLHF. The CDR3 DNA, read in part, is TGTGCCAGCAGTTTTGGTGTAGGGAATTCACCC.

About this clone itself: The read ends 3 residues before the CDR3 terminus; that terminus is restored from the germline J gene. The J gene is TRBJ2-1, the V gene TRBV2; 7 nucleotides line up with TRBD1. Germline CDR1 and CDR2: SNHLY and FYNNEI. V gave up 7 bases and J gave up 4 bases; unmatched junction bases: 4. The CDR3 is 13 residues long. Incomplete CDR3 DNA: TGTGCCAGCAACCGGGGACAGTACAATGAG. Translating gives CASNRGQYNE. The full-length CDR3 reads as CASNRGQYNEQFF.

As regards this clone: The read ends 3 residues before the CDR3 terminus; that terminus is restored from the germline J gene. V is TRBV29-1 and J is TRBJ2-4; 8 bases are a match to TRBD1. The CDR3 length is 11 residues. Germline lookup yields CDR1 SQVTM and CDR2 ANQGSEA. The part of the CDR3 DNA that was read is TGCAGCGACGACAGGGGCTATGGT. Amino acid sequence: CSDDRGYG. The CDR3 in its entirety is CSDDRGYGQYF.

Notes on this clone: The read gets to within 3 residues of the CDR3 end, and the germline J gene fills in the rest. The V call is TRBV29-1, the J call TRBJ2-4; 8 bases agree with TRBD1. Germline CDR1 and CDR2: SQVTM and ANQGSEA. The CDR3 has 16 amino acids. The DNA read from the CDR3 is TGCAGCGTTGAGACAGTCAGAGGACAGGGATATTATGGT. It is translated as CSVETVRGQGYYG. The full-length CDR3 reads as CSVETVRGQGYYGQYF. Variable domain in full (rest from reference TRBV29-1 and TRBJ2-4): SAVISQKPSRDICQRGTSLTIQCQVDSQVTMMFWYRQQPGQSLTLIATANQGSEATYESGFVIDKFPISRPNLTFSTLTVSNMSPEDSSIYLCSVETVRGQGYYGQYFGAGTRLSVL.

Of note for this clone: The missing CDR3 end, 3 residues past where the read stops, is filled in from the germline J gene. V gene TRBV6-2 or TRBV6-3 combines with J gene TRBJ1-5; unclear D gene. Trimming shortened V by 6 bases and J by 7 bases, and 10 bases separated the two germline ends. Germline lookup yields CDR1 MNHEY and CDR2 SVGEGT. This CDR3 is 12 amino acids long. CDR3 region: CASRDSKQPQHF. The CDR3 DNA, read in part, is TGTGCCAGCAGGGACTCCAAGCAGCCC.

About this clone itself: The CDR3 end falls 3 residues outside the read, so it is completed with the germline J gene. The chain has TRBV12-5 and TRBJ2-1, with 9 bases matching TRBD1. The V and J ends lost 1 base and 9 bases, in that order; junction bases with no gene match: 10. Germline CDR1 and CDR2: LGHNT and FRNRAP. The CDR3 has 16 residues. CDR3 amino acids: CASGLDPGTGNSEQFF. CDR3 bases read: TGTGCTAGTGGTTTGGACCCCGGGACAGGGAATAGTGAG.

A remark on this clone: The read stops 3 residues short of the end of the CDR3; the missing end is completed from the germline J gene. J is TRBJ2-3 and V is TRBV12-3 or TRBV12-4; no clear D. There are 10 residues in the CDR3. V was cut by 6 bases and J by 4 bases, with 2 bases left in between. CDR3 bases read: TGTGCCAGCAGCGCAGATACG. Encoded protein: CASSADT. The entire CDR3 sequence reads CASSADTQYF.

In the case of this clone: With the read ending 3 residues before the CDR3 end, the germline J gene is used to fill in that end. The chain has TRBV11-2 and TRBJ2-5; D remains ambiguous. Germline V gives CDR1 SGHAT, CDR2 FQNNGV. Trimming took 0 bases from V and 5 from J, leaving 7 bases between them. CDR3 size: 13 residues. The CDR3 loop is CASSLDNSETQYF. CDR3 DNA, as far as it was read: TGTGCCAGCAGCTTAGATAATTCGGAGACC.

As to this clone: Read data end 3 residues before the CDR3 end; the end is taken from the germline J gene. The V call is TRBV5-1, the J call TRBJ1-4, with 7 bases that match TRBD1. The V gene's germline CDR1 is SGHRS and CDR2 YFSETQ. The CDR3 is made up of 15 amino acids. The covered CDR3 bases are TGCGCCAGCAGCTTGGCCGACAGGGTTAATTCACCA. Its protein is CASSLADRVNSP. The CDR3 as a whole reads CASSLADRVNSPLFF.

A word on this clone: From the germline J gene comes the end of the CDR3, since the read stops 3 residues before it. The chain combines TRBV4-1 with TRBJ2-3, with D tentatively TRBD2 (6 bases). CDR1 is MGHRA and CDR2 is YSYEKL in the germline V gene. Between the trimmed V and J ends, which lost 1 base and 1 base, there was a span of 9 bases. The CDR3 has 15 residues. The CDR3 DNA, read in part, is TGCGCCAGCAGCCAAGCGGGACTGGGCACAGATACG. Translating gives CASSQAGLGTDT. The full CDR3 protein is CASSQAGLGTDTQYF.

As for this clone: The observed sequence ends 3 residues before the CDR3 terminus, with the missing tail filled in from the germline J gene. V is TRBV30 and J is TRBJ1-2; weak D call: TRBD1 (6 bases). This CDR3 has 12 amino acids. Germline CDR1 and CDR2: GTSNPN and SVGIG (reference sequence). CDR3 loop: CASQGSSYDYTF. Partial CDR3 DNA: TGTGCCTCTCAGGGGAGCTCCTACGAC.

With regard to this clone: The DNA ends 3 residues before the CDR3 does, and the rest of the CDR3 is filled in from the germline J gene. The J gene is TRBJ2-4, the V gene TRBV18; D is perhaps TRBD2 (6 bases). Per germline, CDR1 KGHSH and CDR2 LQKENI. The CDR3 extends over 15 amino acids. Partial CDR3 DNA: TGTGCCAGCTCACCGGCAGGAGGGCCCTCCTACGAT. This sequence encodes CASSPAGGPSYD. The CDR3 reads in full as CASSPAGGPSYDQYF. The variable domain in full, with the rest retrieved from reference TRBV18 and TRBJ2-4, is NAGVMQNPRHLVRRRGQEARLRCSPMKGHSHVYWYRQLPEEGLKFMVYLQKENIIDESGMPKERFSAEFPKEGPSILRIQQVVRGDSAAYFCASSPAGGPSYDQYFGAGTRLSVL.

This clone counts as medium-sized (0.01 to 0.1%) by frequency. The read stops 3 residues short of the end of the CDR3; the missing end is completed from the germline J gene. The chain employs TRBV10-1 and TRBJ1-1; TRBD1 might be the D (6 bases). Germline V gene data show CDR1 as WNHNN and CDR2 as SYGVQD (reference sequence). This CDR3 has 12 amino acids. The sequenced part of the CDR3 DNA is TGCGCCAGCAGTGGGACAGCCTCGAGA. Translation gives CASSGTASR. From start to end, the CDR3 is CASSGTASRAFF.

A remark on this clone: The missing CDR3 end, 3 residues past where the read stops, is filled in from the germline J gene. The V gene is TRBV20-1, the J gene TRBJ2-1; 10 positions agree with TRBD2. From germline, CDR1 is DFQATT and CDR2 SNEGSKA (reference sequence). The length of the CDR3 is 16 residues. Trimming cost V 0 bases and J 4 bases; bases outside gene matches: 6. This CDR3 reads CSARDQRTSGYNEQFF. CDR3 DNA (partial): TGCAGTGCTAGAGATCAAAGGACTAGCGGATACAATGAG.

In the case of this clone: The CDR3 end falls 3 residues outside the read, so it is completed with the germline J gene. V is TRBV19 and J is TRBJ1-2; 7 bases are a match to TRBD1. CDR1 and CDR2 (germline): LNHDA, SQIVND (reference sequence). This CDR3 is 16 amino acids long. J lost 0 bases, V lost 6 bases, and 10 bases had no gene match. The CDR3 loop is CASRVTGANPNYGYTF. The sequenced CDR3 bases are TGTGCCAGTAGGGTAACAGGGGCGAATCCTAACTATGGC.

About this clone: With the read ending 3 residues before the CDR3 end, the germline J gene is used to fill in that end. The chain uses TRBV20-1 and TRBJ2-7; 11 bases line up with TRBD2. Unmatched junction bases numbered 14, after V lost 1 base and J lost 6 bases. This CDR3 contains 17 residues. Germline V gene data show CDR1 as DFQATT and CDR2 as SNEGSKA (reference sequence). The part of the CDR3 DNA that was read is TGCAGTGCTAGAGGCCAACCCGGTAGCGGGGGGGCCGCCGAG. It specifies CSARGQPGSGGAAE. The full-length CDR3 reads as CSARGQPGSGGAAEQYF.

As for this clone: The read comes to an end 3 residues before the CDR3 does, leaving the germline J gene to fill in the end. The J gene is TRBJ1-1, the V gene TRBV18; TRBD1 matches 10 bases. The CDR3 length is 15 residues. CDR1 is KGHSH, CDR2 LQKENI, per germline. The DNA read from the CDR3 is TGTGCCAGCTCACTGGGACAGGGGACCACAGATACG. Protein sequence: CASSLGQGTTDT. The whole CDR3 sequence reads CASSLGQGTTDTAFF.

Remarks on this clone: The read comes to an end 3 residues before the CDR3 does, leaving the germline J gene to fill in the end. V gene TRBV10-3 combines with J gene TRBJ2-3, with TRBD1 as a possible D gene (6 bases). This CDR3 region has 16 residues. V was pared by 2 bases and J by 4 bases, with 16 bases between. In germline, CDR1 is ENHRY, CDR2 SYGVKD. The sequenced CDR3 bases are TGTGCCATCAGTGAGCCCCCCGGGTACAGGGCAGATACG. This sequence encodes CAISEPPGYRADT. The entire CDR3 is CAISEPPGYRADTQYF.

Remarks on this clone: The read finishes 3 residues shy of the CDR3 end, and the germline J gene is used to complete it. The chain is built from TRBV2 and TRBJ2-7; 9 bases are shared with TRBD1. CDR1 SNHLY and CDR2 FYNNEI come from the germline V gene. The CDR3 consists of 16 residues. The junction had 9 bases not matched to a gene; V was cut back by 6 bases and J by 0 bases. CDR3 DNA, as far as it was read: TGTGCCAGCAGGACCCTGACAGGGGGTACCTCCTACGAG. This gives the protein CASRTLTGGTSYE. The full-length CDR3 reads as CASRTLTGGTSYEQYF.

Concerning this clone itself: The observed sequence ends 3 residues before the CDR3 terminus, with the missing tail filled in from the germline J gene. This sequence joins TRBV28 and TRBJ1-4; weak D call: TRBD1 (5 bases). There are 15 residues in the CDR3. The germline CDR1 and CDR2 sequences are MDHEN and SYDVKM. V lost 5 bases and J lost 4, with 14 bases in between. Incomplete CDR3 DNA: TGTGCCAGCAGTGATAGCGGGGCAGTTAATGAAAAA. It yields the protein CASSDSGAVNEK. The CDR3 as a whole reads CASSDSGAVNEKLFF.

In the case of this clone: The read stops 3 residues short of the end of the CDR3; the missing end is completed from the germline J gene. This chain connects TRBV20-1 to TRBJ1-1, with D unclear. With 3 bases removed from V and 0 bases from J, the gap between germline ends came to 8 bases. Germline CDR1 and CDR2: DFQATT and SNEGSKA (reference sequence). The CDR3 is made up of 13 amino acids. This CDR3 is CSASNSMNTEAFF. The sequenced part of the CDR3 DNA is TGCAGTGCTAGCAACAGTATGAACACTGAA.

About this clone itself: Coverage ceases 3 residues before the CDR3 finishes, and the germline J gene fills in the end. This chain links TRBV2 with TRBJ1-1; no clear D. CDR1 is SNHLY and CDR2 is FYNNEI in the germline V gene. The CDR3 length is 12 residues. CDR3: CASSEAAGLAFF. Partial CDR3 DNA: TGTGCCAGCAGTGAAGCAGCAGGTTTA. Looking up the rest from reference TRBV2 and TRBJ1-1 gives the full variable domain: EPEVTQTPSHQVTQMGQEVILRCVPISNHLYFYWYRQILGQKVEFLVSFYNNEISEKSEIFDDQFSVERPDGSNFTLKIRSTKLEDSAMYFCASSEAAGLAFFGQGTRLTVV.

Of note for this clone: The read gets to within 3 residues of the CDR3 end, and the germline J gene fills in the rest. This chain uses TRBV20-1 with TRBJ2-3; 11 nucleotides match TRBD1. CDR1 DFQATT and CDR2 SNEGSKA come from the germline V gene (reference sequence). CDR3 length equals 13 residues. The covered CDR3 bases are TGCAGTGCTGCGGACAGGGGGCAAGAGACG. Amino acid sequence: CSAADRGQET. The complete CDR3 reads CSAADRGQETQYF.

Regarding this clone: The read ends 3 residues early relative to the CDR3; the germline J gene fills the gap. The genes are TRBV7-9 and TRBJ1-2, with D perhaps matching TRBD1 (5 bases). CDR3 length: 14 residues. The V gene's germline CDR1 is SEHNR and CDR2 FQNEAQ (reference sequence). The CDR3 bases that were read are TGTGCCAGCAGGGGCGGGACTAGCGGGGATACC. Protein product: CASRGGTSGDT. The CDR3 in full is CASRGGTSGDTYTF.

Concerning this clone itself: The read is 3 residues too short to cover the CDR3 end, so that end is filled in from the germline J gene. V is TRBV12-3 or TRBV12-4 and J is TRBJ1-1, with 8 bases identical to TRBD1. The CDR3 has 13 amino acids. After removal of 8 bases from V and 6 bases from J, the junction contained 8 bases not matched to a gene. This chain's CDR3 is CASQDREGAEAFF. The sequenced part of the CDR3 DNA is TGTGCCAGCCAGGACAGGGAAGGCGCTGAA.

Points on this clone: The sequence runs out 3 residues before the end of the CDR3; the remainder is reconstructed from the germline J gene. V usage is TRBV5-6 and J usage is TRBJ2-4, with 8 bases matching TRBD1. CDR1 and CDR2 from the germline V gene are SGHDT and YYEEEE. This CDR3 spans 15 amino acids. CDR3 bases read: TGTGCCAGCAGCACCTACTCAGGGGGCAGGCAGCCT. Its translation is CASSTYSGGRQP. In full, the CDR3 is CASSTYSGGRQPQYF.

Concerning this clone itself: The sequence runs out 3 residues before the end of the CDR3; the remainder is reconstructed from the germline J gene. V gene TRBV7-8 combines with J gene TRBJ2-7; 10 bases fit TRBD2. The germline CDR1 and CDR2 sequences are SGHVS and FQNEAQ. Unmatched junction bases numbered 6, after V lost 4 bases and J lost 3 bases. The CDR3 runs 15 residues. The CDR3 DNA, read in part, is TGTGCCAGCAGCTCCAGACTAGCGGGTAACTACGAG. It codes for CASSSRLAGNYE. The whole CDR3 protein is CASSSRLAGNYEQYF.

A word on this clone: The junction and the germline gene differ at one end; a read error may be behind it. Read coverage stops 3 residues before the CDR3 terminus; the germline J gene supplies the remainder. The sample has other DNA sequences that encode this CDR3 too. The chain employs TRBV6-1 and TRBJ1-3, with D possibly matching TRBD1 (6 bases). Germline CDR1 MNHNS, CDR2 SASEGT. There are 15 residues in the CDR3. The CDR3 loop reads CASREASGTFSTIYF. The sequenced part of the CDR3 DNA is TGTGCCAGCAGGGAAGCATCCGGGACATTCAGCACT.

A remark on this clone: The sequenced fragment ends 3 residues before the CDR3 boundary, so the rest is inferred from the germline J gene. This chain uses TRBV5-1 with TRBJ2-1; 7 bases map to TRBD2. Germline lookup yields CDR1 SGHRS and CDR2 YFSETQ. After removal of 6 bases from V and 0 bases from J, the junction contained 12 bases not matched to a gene. The CDR3 spans 17 residues. The part of the CDR3 DNA that was read is TGCGCCAGCACCTACCAGGACGGGGGGATCTCCTACAATGAG. This gives the protein CASTYQDGGISYNE. The full CDR3 sequence reads CASTYQDGGISYNEQFF.